One and the same sample provided the 22 T cell receptor beta chains below, sequenced in a study of beta chain features in type 1 diabetes. Reverse transcribing all isolated RNA meant expressed TCRB transcripts were sequenced. Assay used: immunoSEQ multiplex PCR; TCRdb lists only in-frame clones, some missing. The sample has more than 350,000 clones, over 10% seen once; the top ten hold more than 0.045%. Material for sequencing was naive CD4+ T cells from blood. The receptor source for this set is a woman aged 18-29 years in good health.

This clone was observed a few times. This chain connects TRBV9 to TRBJ2-3; 7 bases agree with TRBD1. Germline V lookup: CDR1 SGDLS, CDR2 YYNGEE. V lost 1 base and J lost 2; bases outside the gene matches: 4. The CDR3 contains 15 residues. The CDR3 bases are TGTGCCAGCAGCGTACGACAGGGTCTCACAGATACGCAGTATTTT. Protein product: CASSVRQGLTDTQYF.

This sequence joins TRBV25-1 and TRBJ2-2; D remains unclear. Trimming took off 6 bases at V and 5 bases at J, with 7 bases between the two ends. Germline CDR1 reads MGHDK; CDR2 reads SYGVNS. The CDR3 runs 12 residues. The CDR3 nucleotides are TGTGCCAGCAGGGTGGTTACCGGGGAGCTGTTTTTT. Translation gives CASRVVTGELFF.

The rearrangement links TRBV2 to TRBJ2-3; the D is unclear. The CDR3 has 13 amino acids. CDR1 SNHLY and CDR2 FYNNEI come from the germline V gene. The V end was cut by 6 bases, the J end by 1 base, with 8 bases between. Here the CDR3 reads CASSARGTDTQYF. CDR3 DNA: TGTGCCAGCAGCGCCCGGGGCACAGATACGCAGTATTTT. The whole variable domain, remainder taken from reference TRBV2 and TRBJ2-3, is EPEVTQTPSHQVTQMGQEVILRCVPISNHLYFYWYRQILGQKVEFLVSFYNNEISEKSEIFDDQFSVERPDGSNFTLKIRSTKLEDSAMYFCASSARGTDTQYFGPGTRLTVL.

This clone was observed a few times. The chain has TRBV4-1 and TRBJ2-5, with a possible D match to TRBD1 (5 bases). Per germline, CDR1 MGHRA and CDR2 YSYEKL. Trimming removed 0 bases from V and 4 bases from J, with 12 bases in between. The CDR3 has 15 residues. As DNA, the CDR3 is TGCGCCAGCAGCCAAGATGAGAGGCAGGGAGAGACCCAGTACTTC. Protein sequence: CASSQDERQGETQYF.

This clone appeared a few times. CDR3 nucleotide sequence: TGCGCCAGCAGCTTGGGAGGGATTAACTATGGCTACACCTTC. Translated: CASSLGGINYGYTF. V and J are TRBV5-1 and TRBJ1-2; D not resolved. This CDR3 is 14 amino acids long. CDR1 and CDR2 from the germline V gene are SGHRS and YFSETQ. Trimming left V 0 bases short and J 1 base short, with 7 bases between.

This clone has a handful of counts. The V and J genes are TRBV7-3 and TRBJ2-6, with D possibly being TRBD1 (6 bases). The V end lost 5 bases, the J end lost 2 bases, and 13 bases lay between the germline ends. There are 16 residues in the CDR3. The germline V gene has CDR1 SGHTA and CDR2 FQGTGA. The CDR3 reads CASSPESGAGANVLTF. CDR3 nucleotides: TGTGCCAGCAGCCCTGAATCAGGGGCTGGGGCCAACGTCCTGACTTTC.

This clone was seen only a few times. V usage is TRBV5-1 and J usage is TRBJ1-2; no definite D call. Trimming left V 0 bases short and J 5 bases short, with 14 bases between. Looked up from germline, CDR1 is SGHRS and CDR2 is YFSETQ. The CDR3 is made up of 15 amino acids. CDR3: CASSLASTTGYGYTF. DNA of the CDR3: TGCGCCAGCAGCTTGGCGAGCACTACGGGATATGGCTACACCTTC.

This clone was found a few times. This chain links TRBV25-1 with TRBJ1-3, with D uncertain. V lost 7 bases and J lost 4, with 5 bases in between. In germline, CDR1 is MGHDK, CDR2 SYGVNS. This CDR3 has 11 residues. The CDR3 nucleotides are TGTGCCAGCAATCAAGGAAACACCATATATTTT. It yields the protein CASNQGNTIYF. The variable domain in full, completed from reference TRBV25-1 and TRBJ1-3, reads EADIYQTPRYLVIGTGKKITLECSQTMGHDKMYWYQQDPGMELHLIHYSYGVNSTEKGDLSSESTVSRIRTEHFPLTLESARPSHTSQYLCASNQGNTIYFGEGSWLTVV.

The chain recombines TRBV19 with TRBJ2-7; D is uncertain. The CDR3 runs 12 residues. The V end lost 6 bases, the J end lost 3 bases, and 9 bases lay between the germline ends. The germline V gene encodes CDR1 LNHDA and CDR2 SQIVND (reference sequence). This chain's CDR3 is CASRSQFYEQYF. For the CDR3, the DNA is TGTGCCAGTAGATCGCAGTTCTACGAGCAGTACTTC. The full variable domain, in which reference TRBV19 and TRBJ2-7 provide the parts outside the CDR3, is DGGITQSPKYLFRKEGQNVTLSCEQNLNHDAMYWYRQDPGQGLRLIYYSQIVNDFQKGDIAEGYSVSREKKESFPLTVTSAQKNPTAFYLCASRSQFYEQYFGPGTRLTVT.

In this sample, this clone turned up a few times. The chain joins TRBV10-3 to TRBJ1-1, with 10 bases lining up with TRBD1. V was pared by 6 bases and J by 3 bases, with 4 bases of the junction left unmatched. The CDR3 is 14 amino acids. The germline gives CDR1 ENHRY, CDR2 SYGVKD. Written as DNA, the CDR3 is TGTGCCATCAGGGCTGACAGGGGGCACACTGAAGCTTTCTTT. Translated, it gives CAIRADRGHTEAFF.

This clone showed up just a few times. The rearrangement uses TRBV9 and TRBJ2-2; 10 nucleotides match TRBD2. Trimming cost V 2 bases and J 3 bases; bases outside gene matches: 4. The germline CDR1 and CDR2 sequences are SGDLS and YYNGEE. This CDR3 spans 16 amino acids. This CDR3 is CASSVSGRMDTGELFF. The CDR3 DNA reads TGTGCCAGCAGCGTTAGCGGGAGGATGGACACCGGGGAGCTGTTTTTT.

This clone was picked up many times. V usage is TRBV4-3 and J usage is TRBJ1-4; tentatively, D is TRBD1 (5 bases). Trimming took 3 bases from V and 11 from J, leaving 16 bases between them. In germline, CDR1 is LGHNA, CDR2 YSLEER. The CDR3 covers 14 residues. This CDR3 is CASSHADIAGKLFF. The CDR3 DNA sequence: TGCGCCAGCAGCCATGCGGACATAGCCGGGAAACTGTTTTTT.

This clone has a handful of counts. Here the CDR3 reads CASSQARGPGYGYTF. Here the CDR3 DNA reads TGTGCCAGCAGCCAAGCCAGGGGGCCAGGCTATGGCTACACCTTC. The V gene is TRBV4-2, the J gene TRBJ1-2, with 8 bases fitting TRBD1. V gave up 1 base and J gave up 4 bases; unmatched junction bases: 5. CDR3 length: 15 residues. CDR1 and CDR2 (germline): LGHNA, YNFKEQ.

This CDR3 reads CASSLTRMGPQETQYF. CDR3 DNA sequence: TGCGCCAGCAGCTTGACCAGGATGGGTCCCCAAGAGACCCAGTACTTC. The chain uses TRBV5-1 and TRBJ2-5; no clear D gene. Germline V gene sequence: CDR1 SGHRS, CDR2 YFSETQ. CDR3 length: 16 amino acids. V dropped 1 base and J dropped 1 base, with 14 bases sitting between them. Full variable domain (missing parts from reference TRBV5-1 and TRBJ2-5): KAGVTQTPRYLIKTRGQQVTLSCSPISGHRSVSWYQQTPGQGLQFLFEYFSETQRNKGNFPGRFSGRQFSNSRSEMNVSTLELGDSALYLCASSLTRMGPQETQYFGPGTRLLVL.

This clone has only a few counts. The chain recombines TRBV19 with TRBJ2-6, with D perhaps TRBD1 (5 bases). The CDR3 loop spans 16 amino acids. Trimming left V 5 bases short and J 1 base short, with 12 bases between. The germline gives CDR1 LNHDA, CDR2 SQIVND (reference sequence). CDR3 region: CASSAPTASGANVLTF. In DNA form, the CDR3 reads TGTGCCAGTAGTGCCCCGACAGCGTCTGGGGCCAACGTCCTGACTTTC.

This chain joins TRBV5-1 and TRBJ2-3; TRBD1 aligns across 11 bases. Germline V gene data show CDR1 as SGHRS and CDR2 as YFSETQ. The junction had 4 bases not matched to a gene; V was cut back by 4 bases and J by 0 bases. This CDR3 has 16 residues. CDR3 bases: TGCGCCAGCAGCGAAGGACAGGGGGCTAGCACAGATACGCAGTATTTT. Translation: CASSEGQGASTDTQYF. The entire variable domain, with the rest obtained from reference TRBV5-1 and TRBJ2-3, is as follows: KAGVTQTPRYLIKTRGQQVTLSCSPISGHRSVSWYQQTPGQGLQFLFEYFSETQRNKGNFPGRFSGRQFSNSRSEMNVSTLELGDSALYLCASSEGQGASTDTQYFGPGTRLTVL.

This clone has only a few counts. The rearrangement uses TRBV5-4 and TRBJ1-4, with D tentatively TRBD1 (6 bases). The CDR3 runs to 16 residues. Germline V gene lookup returns CDR1 SGHNT and CDR2 YYREEE (reference sequence). V lost 4 bases and J 0 bases, leaving 13 bases between the germline ends. The CDR3 spells CASSPGGSATNEKLFF. CDR3 nucleotide sequence: TGTGCCAGCAGCCCGGGGGGCAGCGCAACTAATGAAAAACTGTTTTTT.

Ten or more counts support this clone. Distinct nucleotide sequences in the sample also encode this CDR3. The chain has TRBV7-2 and TRBJ2-3; D is unresolved. Germline CDR1 SGHTA, CDR2 FQGNSA. The ends were cut back, 6 bases at V and 4 bases at J, with 8 bases in the middle. CDR3 length: 12 residues. CDR3 in DNA: TGTGCCAGCAGTTTTAGCTCAGATACGCAGTATTTT. It translates to CASSFSSDTQYF.

The chain joins TRBV10-3 to TRBJ2-5; TRBD2 might be the D (6 bases). In germline, CDR1 is ENHRY, CDR2 SYGVKD. Trimming removed 0 bases at V and 2 bases at J, with 10 bases between. The CDR3 length is 15 residues. In nucleotides, the CDR3 is TGTGCCATCAGTGAGTCGGTCGGACTACAAGAGACCCAGTACTTC. Translation: CAISESVGLQETQYF.

The V gene is TRBV7-8, the J gene TRBJ2-7; D ambiguous. Germline assignment: CDR1 SGHVS and CDR2 FQNEAQ. CDR3 length: 14 amino acids. V lost 5 bases, J lost 2 bases, and 13 bases lay in between. For the CDR3, the DNA is TGTGCCAGCAGCCAAGGAGTACGAACCTACGAGCAGTACGTC. It translates to CASSQGVRTYEQYV.

In its sample, this clone was seen a few times. The CDR3 sequence is CASSLSGQVGSSPLHF. The CDR3 DNA is TGTGCCAGCAGCCTGTCGGGACAGGTCGGTTCTTCACCCCTCCACTTT. The chain links TRBV7-9 to TRBJ1-6; 8 nucleotides align to TRBD1. This CDR3 comprises 16 residues. With V trimmed by 5 bases and J by 9 bases, 12 bases remained unmatched. The germline V gene has CDR1 SEHNR and CDR2 FQNEAQ (reference sequence).

This clone turned up a few times. The V gene is TRBV18, the J gene TRBJ2-1; maybe TRBD2 (6 bases). Trimming shortened V by 3 bases and J by 5 bases, and 14 bases separated the two germline ends. The CDR3 consists of 15 residues. Germline CDR1 reads KGHSH; CDR2 reads LQKENI. CDR3 nucleotide sequence: TGTGCCAGCTCACCCGCGGGACTCCAGAACAATGAGCAGTTCTTC. Amino acid sequence: CASSPAGLQNNEQFF.